This TCR beta chain was obtained from a study of blood T cell repertoires in COVID-19. In the study overall: Donors of Cohort 3 who recovered were those that had two negative PCRs, clearance, or symptom resolution.

Per the original methods: Counts of nucleated cells, estimated from reference gene primer amplification, were obtained. Generated by immunoSEQ multiplex PCR, the TCRdb table keeps only in-frame clones and is missing some. That table is the source of V, J and clone size, and D and trimming were worked out from the DNA. Among about 400,000 clones listed, 80% to 90% were seen once. V was shortened by 1 base and J by 5 bases, with 6 bases between the two germline ends. The germline gives CDR1 SGDLS, CDR2 YYNGEE. The CDR3 extends over 12 amino acids. Those who participated ranged in age from 18 to 89 years and resided in some 24 US areas.

The material sequenced was PBMCs or T cells enriched from blood (not recorded which). V gene TRBV9 combines with J gene TRBJ1-2; TRBD1 is a possible D gene (6 bases). This sequence was found in a middle-aged man in a cohort exposed to, infected with or recovered from COVID-19 (not recorded which). Written as DNA, the CDR3 is TGTGCCAGCAGCGTACAGGGGTATGGCTACACCTTC. Translated: CASSVQGYGYTF. Based on the CDR3 plus reference TRBV9 and TRBJ1-2, the full variable domain is DSGVTQTPKHLITATGQRVTLRCSPRSGDLSVYWYQQSLDQGLQFLIQYYNGEERAKGNILERFSAQQFPDLHSELNLSSLELGDSALYFCASSVQGYGYTFGSGTRLTVV.